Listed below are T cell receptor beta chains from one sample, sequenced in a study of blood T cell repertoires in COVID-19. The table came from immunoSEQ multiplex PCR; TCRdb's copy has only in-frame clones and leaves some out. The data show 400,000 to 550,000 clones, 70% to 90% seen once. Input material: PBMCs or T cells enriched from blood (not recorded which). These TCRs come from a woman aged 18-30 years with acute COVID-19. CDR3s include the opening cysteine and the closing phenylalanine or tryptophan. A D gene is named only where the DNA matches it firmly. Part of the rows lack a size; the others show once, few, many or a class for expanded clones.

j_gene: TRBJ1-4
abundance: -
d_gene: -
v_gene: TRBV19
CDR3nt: TGTGCCAGTAGCGCAACTAATGAAAAACTGTTTTTT
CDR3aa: CASSATNEKLFF

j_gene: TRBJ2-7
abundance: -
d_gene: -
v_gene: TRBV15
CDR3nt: TGTGCCACCAGCGGCGGGACAGACTACGAGCAGTACTTC
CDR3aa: CATSGGTDYEQYF

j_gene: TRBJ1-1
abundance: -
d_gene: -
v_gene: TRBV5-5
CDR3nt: TGTGCCAGCAGCTTCCTCGGGCGGGCGATGAACACTGAAGCTTTCTTT
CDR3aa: CASSFLGRAMNTEAFF

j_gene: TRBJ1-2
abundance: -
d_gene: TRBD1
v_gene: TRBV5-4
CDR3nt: TGTGCCAGCAGCCTGGGACAGGGGGCGCGGGGCTACACCTTC
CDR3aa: CASSLGQGARGYTF

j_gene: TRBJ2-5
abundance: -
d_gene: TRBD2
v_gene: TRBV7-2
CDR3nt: TGTGCCAGCAGAGCTGCCGGGACTAGCGGAGTTCAGGAGACCCAGTACTTC
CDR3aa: CASRAAGTSGVQETQYF

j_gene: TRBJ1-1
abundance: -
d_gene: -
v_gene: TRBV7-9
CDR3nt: TGTGCCAGCAGCTTAGAAGCGAACACTGAAGCTTTCTTT
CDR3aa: CASSLEANTEAFF

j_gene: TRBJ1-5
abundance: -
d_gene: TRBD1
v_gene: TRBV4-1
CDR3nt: TGCGCCAGCAGCCAGAGAATCCCGGGACAGAATACTTATAGCAATCAGCCCCAGCATTTT
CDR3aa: CASSQRIPGQNTYSNQPQHF

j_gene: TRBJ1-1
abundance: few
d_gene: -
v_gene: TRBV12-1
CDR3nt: TGTGCCAGCAGCTCCTTCAGGGACACTGAAGCTTTCTTT
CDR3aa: CASSSFRDTEAFF

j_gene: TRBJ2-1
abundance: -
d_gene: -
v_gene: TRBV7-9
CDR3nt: TGTGCCAGCAGCCCAGCCTGGGCTTCCTACAATGAGCAGTTCTTC
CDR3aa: CASSPAWASYNEQFF

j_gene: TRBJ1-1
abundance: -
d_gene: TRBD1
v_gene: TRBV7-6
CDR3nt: TGTGCCAGCAGCCCCCGTGACAGGGGGAACACTGAAGCTTTCTTT
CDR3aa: CASSPRDRGNTEAFF

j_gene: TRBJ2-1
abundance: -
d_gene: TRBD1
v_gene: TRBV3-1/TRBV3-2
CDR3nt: TGTGCCAGCCGAAAGACAGGGGGCAATGAGCAGTTCTTC
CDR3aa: CASRKTGGNEQFF

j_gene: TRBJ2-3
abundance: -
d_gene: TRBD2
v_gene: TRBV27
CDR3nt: TGTGCCAGCAGTTACCTTCCCAGCGGGGGTCCAGATACGCAGTATTTT
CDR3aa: CASSYLPSGGPDTQYF

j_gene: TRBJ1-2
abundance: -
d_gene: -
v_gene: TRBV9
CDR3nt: TGTGCCAGCAGCGTAGAGACAGCTAACTATGGCTACACCTTC
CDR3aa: CASSVETANYGYTF

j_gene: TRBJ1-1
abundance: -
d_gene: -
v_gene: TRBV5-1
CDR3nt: TGCGCCAGCAGCCCTCAGGGGCCGGGGAACACTGAAGCTTTCTTT
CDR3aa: CASSPQGPGNTEAFF

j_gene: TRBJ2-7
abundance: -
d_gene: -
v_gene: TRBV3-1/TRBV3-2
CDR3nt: TGTGCCAGCAGCCAAGAATTGAGAACCTACGAGCAGTACTTC
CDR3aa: CASSQELRTYEQYF

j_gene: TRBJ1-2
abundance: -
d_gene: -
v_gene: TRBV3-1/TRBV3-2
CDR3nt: TGTGCCAGCAGCCCCGGGACAAGCACCTATGGCTACACCTTC
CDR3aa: CASSPGTSTYGYTF

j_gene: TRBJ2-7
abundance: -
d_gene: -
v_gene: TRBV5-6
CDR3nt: TGTGCCAGCGCCGCAGACAGAAAATTCTCCTACGAGCAGTACTTC
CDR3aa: CASAADRKFSYEQYF

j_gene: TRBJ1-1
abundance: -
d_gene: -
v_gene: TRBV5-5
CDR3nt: TGTGCCAGCAGCTTCCCAGGCCGTGAAGCTTTCTTT
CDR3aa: CASSFPGREAFF

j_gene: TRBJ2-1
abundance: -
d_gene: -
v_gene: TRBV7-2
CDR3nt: TGTGCCAGCAGCTTCTCGAGGGGGTGGGATGAGCAGTTCTTC
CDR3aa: CASSFSRGWDEQFF

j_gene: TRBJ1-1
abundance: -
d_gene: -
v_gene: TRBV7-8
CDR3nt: TGTGCCAGCAGCCTCCTGCCTTGGAGGGCTTGGATGAACACTGAAGCTTTCTTT
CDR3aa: CASSLLPWRAWMNTEAFF

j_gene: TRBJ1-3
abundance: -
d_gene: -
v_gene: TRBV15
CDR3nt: TGTGCCACCAGCAGAGATAGCTCTGGAAACACCATATATTTT
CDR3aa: CATSRDSSGNTIYF

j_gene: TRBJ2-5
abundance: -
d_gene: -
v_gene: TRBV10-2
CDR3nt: TGCGCCAGCAAGCCTCAGGGAGGTCGTCTTTCCCAGTACTTC
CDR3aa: CASKPQGGRLSQYF

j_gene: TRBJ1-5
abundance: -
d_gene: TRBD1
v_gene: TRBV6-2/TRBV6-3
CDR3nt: TGTGCCAGCAGTTACCCCGGCAGGGGGAGACAGCCCCAGCATTTT
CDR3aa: CASSYPGRGRQPQHF

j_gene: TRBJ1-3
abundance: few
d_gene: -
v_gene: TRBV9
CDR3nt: TGTGCCAGCAGCGTAGGAGGTGGAAACACCATATATTTT
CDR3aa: CASSVGGGNTIYF